This entry lists 13 T cell receptor beta chains sequenced from one sample in a study of regulatory T cells in long-lasting Graves disease. Time point specified: newly diagnosed GD, antithyroid drugs for less than 3 months. From RNA extracted from PBMCs, the TCR library was made. HTBI primers from iRepertoire and Arm-PCR of CDR3 regions yielded the TCR beta libraries. From the multiplex PCR reads, TCRdb called clonotypes with MiXCR, one entry per CDR3 protein. The repertoire has approximately 300,000 distinct CDR3 sequences, 18% of them found once; the top ten carry approximately 35%. The sample here was peripheral blood mononuclear cells (PBMCs), taken at new diagnosis, from a patient treated with antithyroid drugs. The receptors derive from a female donor with Graves disease.

This clonotype was seen a few times. CDR3 amino acids: CSAEGQGPSGNEQYF. The CDR3 DNA follows: TGCAGTGCAGAAGGACAGGGGCCTTCGGGAAACGAGCAGTACTTC. The rearrangement uses TRBV20-1 and TRBJ2-7; 9 bases map to TRBD1. The CDR3 covers 15 residues. CDR1 and CDR2 (germline): DFQATT, SNEGSKA (reference sequence). Unmatched junction bases numbered 14, after V lost 6 bases and J lost 5 bases.

The chain links TRBV7-3 to TRBJ1-1; possible D gene TRBD1, 5 bases. The V end was cut by 5 bases, the J end by 4 bases, with 17 bases between. This CDR3 is built from 15 residues. CDR1 and CDR2 from the germline V gene are SGHTA and FQGTGA. CDR3 region: CASSVGAREATEAFF. The CDR3 nucleotides read TGTGCCAGCAGCGTCGGGGCAAGGGAAGCCACTGAAGCTTTCTTT.

This clonotype appeared a few times. The chain combines TRBV19 with TRBJ1-2; D is unclear. Trimming removed 5 bases at V and 4 bases at J, with 11 bases between. Germline CDR1 LNHDA, CDR2 SQIVND (reference sequence). This CDR3 region has 13 residues. DNA for the CDR3: TGTGCCAGTAGTTATGAGCAGTTCTATGGCTACACCTTC. It specifies CASSYEQFYGYTF.

The rearrangement links TRBV19 to TRBJ2-3; 8 bases line up with TRBD2. Germline CDR1 LNHDA, CDR2 SQIVND (reference sequence). V was pared by 5 bases and J by 0 bases, with 13 bases of the junction left unmatched. CDR3 size: 18 residues. For the CDR3, the DNA is TGTGCCAGTAGTTCTCCGTTTGGGGCTAGCGGGAGCACAGATACGCAGTATTTT. It codes for CASSSPFGASGSTDTQYF.

This clonotype was found many times. This chain joins TRBV28 and TRBJ1-4; perhaps TRBD1 as D (6 bases). This CDR3 has 15 amino acids. With 0 bases removed from V and 8 bases from J, the gap between germline ends came to 13 bases. Per germline, CDR1 MDHEN and CDR2 SYDVKM. CDR3 bases: TGTGCCAGCAGTTTATGGGGAGAGGGGGAAGAAAAACTGTTTTTT. Amino acids: CASSLWGEGEEKLFF.

This clonotype has a count of ten or more. This sequence joins TRBV24-1 and TRBJ1-4; D is uncertain. The CDR3 contains 14 residues. Trimming cost V 4 bases and J 4 bases, with 9 bases left between them. Looked up from germline, CDR1 is KGHDR and CDR2 is SFDVKD. CDR3 region: CATSEGASNEKLFF. The CDR3 DNA is TGTGCCACCAGTGAAGGAGCCAGTAATGAAAAACTGTTTTTT.

This clonotype was detected ten times or more. V usage is TRBV12-3 or TRBV12-4 and J usage is TRBJ2-7; 8 nucleotides match TRBD1. The CDR3 extends over 13 amino acids. With V trimmed by 6 bases and J by 4 bases, 5 bases remained unmatched. The CDR3 coding sequence is TGTGCCAGCAGACGGACAGGGCGGTACGAGCAGTACTTC. Translation: CASRRTGRYEQYF.

Concerning this clonotype: A much larger clone is a single base away; this may be a read error. The V and J genes are TRBV28 and TRBJ2-5; D might be TRBD1 or TRBD2, each matching 5 bases. The DNA end is a closer match to TRBJ2-7, so the J assignment may be wrong. This CDR3 is 13 amino acids long. The germline CDR1 and CDR2 sequences are MDHEN and SYDVKM. This CDR3 reads CASNPHGTDEQYF. DNA for the CDR3: TGTGCCAGCAATCCCCACGGGACGGACGAGCAGTACTTC.

The chain uses TRBV6-5 and TRBJ2-6, with 8 bases aligning to TRBD1. Germline V gene data show CDR1 as MNHEY and CDR2 as SVGAGI. After removal of 2 bases from V and 1 base from J, the junction contained 4 bases not matched to a gene. This CDR3 is built from 17 residues. DNA of the CDR3: TGTGCCAGCAGTTACGCAGGGGGCGGGTCTGGGGCCAACGTCCTGACTTTC. It specifies CASSYAGGGSGANVLTF.

The chain employs TRBV18 and TRBJ2-5; tentatively, D is TRBD2 (7 bases). The CDR3 extends over 13 amino acids. Germline lookup yields CDR1 KGHSH and CDR2 LQKENI. Trimming removed 6 bases at V and 5 bases at J, with 13 bases between. The CDR3 nucleotides are TGTGCCAGCTCGCAACAGGGAGGGGAGACCCAGTACTTC. Its translation is CASSQQGGETQYF.

This clonotype was counted many times. V and J are TRBV30 and TRBJ2-1; 12 positions agree with TRBD2. With V trimmed by 2 bases and J by 6 bases, 11 bases remained unmatched. Germline V gene sequence: CDR1 GTSNPN, CDR2 SVGIG (reference sequence). The CDR3 length is 17 residues. The CDR3 region has the DNA TGTGCCTGGAGTAGTAGATTCCCTAGCGGGAGGGTCAATGAGCAGTTCTTC. It codes for CAWSSRFPSGRVNEQFF.

This clonotype showed up many times. The gene calls are TRBV5-6 and TRBJ2-7; TRBD2 agrees at 7 bases. CDR3 length: 16 residues. CDR1 and CDR2 from the germline V gene are SGHDT and YYEEEE. Unmatched junction bases numbered 14, after V lost 4 bases and J lost 4 bases. This CDR3 reads CASSLLGASGKYEQYF. In DNA, the CDR3 is TGTGCCAGCAGCCTACTTGGGGCTAGCGGAAAGTACGAGCAGTACTTC.

There are many counts of this clonotype. The chain has TRBV5-1 and TRBJ2-2; perhaps D is TRBD1 or TRBD2 (5 bases each). Trimming stripped 5 bases from V and 4 bases from J, with 9 bases between. The CDR3 is 13 residues long. CDR1 SGHRS and CDR2 YFSETQ come from the germline V gene. This chain's CDR3 is CASRGVPTGELFF. The DNA for the CDR3 is TGCGCCAGCAGGGGGGTTCCCACCGGGGAGCTGTTTTTT.